This T cell receptor beta chain was obtained from a study of cytomegalovirus exposure and HLA in healthy donors. Worth noting for this clone: What it binds is unknown.

Trimming cost V 0 bases and J 5 bases; bases outside gene matches: 4. This CDR3 region has 15 residues. The germline V gene has CDR1 SGHNT and CDR2 YYREEE (reference sequence). The primer mix had 60 Vbeta and 13 Jbeta primers. Clones were read by immunoSEQ multiplex PCR, and TCRdb kept only the in-frame ones, dropping some. There are 150,000 to 200,000 clones in the sample; 81% occur only once, and more than 1.5% lies in the top ten. General study findings and limits: The authors enumerated some 160 TCR beta chains as linked to cytomegalovirus.

Sequenced material: PBMCs. The clonotype comes from a man aged 18-30 years in good health and CMV-seronegative. V is TRBV5-4 and J is TRBJ2-2; 7 positions match TRBD2. The CDR3 bases are TGTGCCAGCAGCTTGGCAGGGAGGGAGACCGGGGAGCTGTTTTTT. Encoded protein: CASSLAGRETGELFF. Filled out from reference TRBV5-4 and TRBJ2-2, the complete variable domain reads ETGVTQSPTHLIKTRGQQVTLRCSSQSGHNTVSWYQQALGQGPQFIFQYYREEENGRGNFPPRFSGLQFPNYSSELNVNALELDDSALYLCASSLAGRETGELFFGEGSRLTVL.